The 32 T cell receptor beta chains reported below all come from one sample, sequenced in a study of identical twins' blood T cells (dated by TCRdb to the early 2010s). The library was produced with 5' RACE. Sequencing used an Illumina Genome Analyzer IIx. TCRdb trimmed public reads at Q25 via fastp, called clones via MiXCR and kept in-frame beta chains. Rows with one shared CDR3 protein collapse into an entry with the most common genes and DNA. The sample yields around 380,000 distinct CDR3 sequences; about 28% were counted once. 5.5% to 7% of the sample is in the top ten clones. Material for sequencing was PBMCs. These receptors came from a woman aged 18 to 55 in good health.

The table lists this clonotype with a few counts. V and J are TRBV20-1 and TRBJ1-1, with no clear D. V lost 8 bases and J lost 1, with 11 bases in between. There are 12 residues in the CDR3. Germline assignment: CDR1 DFQATT and CDR2 SNEGSKA (reference sequence). CDR3 in amino acids: CSSSGSNTEAFF. The CDR3 nucleotides read TGCAGTTCCTCTGGCTCGAACACTGAAGCTTTCTTT.

The chain couples TRBV7-9 to TRBJ1-2; TRBD1 is a possible D gene (5 bases). The CDR3 runs 10 residues. V was trimmed by 8 bases and J by 10 bases, leaving 11 bases between them. The V gene's germline CDR1 is SEHNR and CDR2 FQNEAQ (reference sequence). CDR3 residues: CASGGVDYTF. As DNA, the CDR3 is TGTGCCAGCGGGGGGGTTGACTACACCTTC.

The chain employs TRBV4-2 and TRBJ1-2, with a weak D call TRBD1 (5 bases). This CDR3 is 14 amino acids long. The V and J ends lost 1 base and 6 bases respectively, with 12 bases between them. Germline assignment: CDR1 LGHNA and CDR2 YNFKEQ. The CDR3 DNA sequence: TGTGCCAGCAGCCAAGGCCAGGGTTATGATGGCTACACCTTC. It translates to CASSQGQGYDGYTF.

V gene TRBV5-5 combines with J gene TRBJ2-1; 12 positions agree with TRBD2. Germline CDR1 and CDR2: SGHKS and YYEKEE (reference sequence). There are 17 residues in the CDR3. V was pared by 0 bases and J by 2 bases, with 3 bases of the junction left unmatched. This CDR3 reads CASSLGLAGATYNEQFF. In nucleotides, the CDR3 is TGTGCCAGCAGCTTGGGACTAGCGGGGGCCACCTACAATGAGCAGTTCTTC.

This clonotype occurred a few times. The J gene is TRBJ1-1, the V gene TRBV14, with a tentative D call TRBD1 (6 bases). V lost 4 bases and J 0 bases, leaving 12 bases between the germline ends. The CDR3 runs to 15 residues. Looked up from germline, CDR1 is SGHDN and CDR2 is FVKESK. This CDR3 is CASSRLQGMNTEAFF. CDR3 coding DNA: TGTGCCAGCAGCCGGTTGCAGGGGATGAACACTGAAGCTTTCTTT. Full variable domain (remainder filled in from reference TRBV14 and TRBJ1-1): EAGVTQFPSHSVIEKGQTVTLRCDPISGHDNLYWYRRVMGKEIKFLLHFVKESKQDESGMPNNRFLAERTGGTYSTLKVQPAELEDSGVYFCASSRLQGMNTEAFFGQGTRLTVV.

There are many counts of this clonotype. The CDR3 DNA reads TGTGCCAGCAGCTTCTTTGATGGGGAGGAGACCCAGTACTTC. Amino acids: CASSFFDGEETQYF. The chain couples TRBV5-4 to TRBJ2-5; TRBD2 might be the D (5 bases). Trimming shortened V by 2 bases and J by 5 bases, and 13 bases separated the two germline ends. The CDR3 contains 14 residues. Germline V gene lookup returns CDR1 SGHNT and CDR2 YYREEE (reference sequence). Based on the CDR3 plus reference TRBV5-4 and TRBJ2-5, the full variable domain is ETGVTQSPTHLIKTRGQQVTLRCSSQSGHNTVSWYQQALGQGPQFIFQYYREEENGRGNFPPRFSGLQFPNYSSELNVNALELDDSALYLCASSFFDGEETQYFGPGTRLLVL.

Of note for this clonotype: As the CDR3 is not closed by the conserved phenylalanine or tryptophan, this likely results from a read error. V and J are TRBV5-1 and TRBJ2-2; D not certain. Per the germline V gene, CDR1 is SGHRS and CDR2 is YFSETQ. Trimming took off 4 bases at V and 3 bases at J, with 13 bases between the two ends. The length of the CDR3 is 15 residues. CDR3 DNA: TGCGCCAGCAGCCCGGACCGCCCGGACACCGGGGAGCTGTTTCTT. It encodes CASSPDRPDTGELFL.

This clonotype was seen only a few times. The V gene is TRBV28, the J gene TRBJ1-2; 7 positions agree with TRBD1. The ends lost 7 bases at V and 8 bases at J; junction bases unmatched: 10. This CDR3 is built from 13 residues. The germline V gene has CDR1 MDHEN and CDR2 SYDVKM. In nucleotides, the CDR3 is TGTGCCAGCACCCCGGGAGGGGGCGGGGGCTACACCTTC. Amino acid sequence: CASTPGGGGGYTF.

The chain combines TRBV27 with TRBJ1-5; D possibly corresponds to TRBD1 (6 bases). Looked up from germline, CDR1 is MNHEY and CDR2 is SMNVEV (reference sequence). This CDR3 spans 16 amino acids. Between the trimmed V and J ends, which lost 6 bases and 2 bases, there was a span of 17 bases. The CDR3 DNA follows: TGTGCCAGCAGAATACAGGGATCTGTGGGCAATCAGCCCCAGCATTTT. Translated: CASRIQGSVGNQPQHF.

This clonotype showed up many times. This rearrangement joins TRBV14 to TRBJ2-1; 10 nucleotides agree with TRBD2. The V segment lost 6 bases and the J segment 6 bases; nucleotides outside the gene matches: 8. The CDR3 spans 15 residues. Germline V gene lookup returns CDR1 SGHDN and CDR2 FVKESK. The CDR3, as DNA: TGTGCCAGCAGTCTCGTAGCGGGGGGATCCAATGAGCAGTTCTTC. This gives the protein CASSLVAGGSNEQFF.

The chain is built from TRBV6-1 and TRBJ2-2; D is unresolved. CDR1 is MNHNS, CDR2 SASEGT, per germline. This CDR3 region has 13 residues. V lost 2 bases and J lost 7, with 8 bases in between. CDR3 protein: CASSEYEFGELFF. CDR3 in DNA: TGTGCCAGCAGTGAATACGAATTCGGGGAGCTGTTTTTT.

The J gene is TRBJ1-2, the V gene TRBV2; tentatively, D is TRBD1 (5 bases). This CDR3 is built from 13 residues. From germline, CDR1 is SNHLY and CDR2 FYNNEI. V shed 7 bases and J shed 2 bases, with 11 bases lying between them. This CDR3 is CASTPGRNYGYTF. The CDR3 DNA follows: TGTGCCAGCACCCCGGGACGGAACTATGGCTACACCTTC.

This chain connects TRBV28 to TRBJ1-1; D not certain. The CDR3 sequence is 13 residues long. V was trimmed by 1 base and J by 4 bases, leaving 7 bases between them. Germline loops: CDR1 MDHEN, CDR2 SYDVKM. The CDR3 sequence: CASSLYGSTEAFF. DNA for the CDR3: TGTGCCAGCAGTTTATATGGGTCCACTGAAGCTTTCTTT.

The V gene is TRBV18, the J gene TRBJ1-5, with D possibly TRBD1 on 5 matching bases. Per germline, CDR1 KGHSH and CDR2 LQKENI. This CDR3 contains 15 residues. Trimming stripped 0 bases from V and 5 bases from J, with 11 bases between. CDR3 region: CASSPPSGGDQPQHF. CDR3 bases: TGTGCCAGCTCACCACCGTCGGGGGGTGATCAGCCCCAGCATTTT. The full variable domain, with the rest looked up from reference TRBV18 and TRBJ1-5, is NAGVMQNPRHLVRRRGQEARLRCSPMKGHSHVYWYRQLPEEGLKFMVYLQKENIIDESGMPKERFSAEFPKEGPSILRIQQVVRGDSAAYFCASSPPSGGDQPQHFGDGTRLSIL.

This clonotype was counted at least ten times. This CDR3 reads CASSEGTQSVTDTQYF. DNA for the CDR3: TGTGCCAGCAGTGAAGGGACACAGTCAGTAACAGATACGCAGTATTTT. The chain links TRBV2 to TRBJ2-3; perhaps TRBD1 as D (5 bases). Per the germline V gene, CDR1 is SNHLY and CDR2 is FYNNEI. This CDR3 contains 16 residues. The V gene lost 1 base and the J gene lost 3 bases, with 14 bases spanning the gap.

The chain links TRBV10-3 to TRBJ1-1; possible D gene TRBD1, 5 bases. V shed 0 bases and J shed 2 bases, with 13 bases lying between them. Germline lookup yields CDR1 ENHRY and CDR2 SYGVKD. The CDR3 is made up of 16 amino acids. DNA of the CDR3: TGTGCCATCAGTGAGTCTTTAGCCGGGGCCAACACTGAAGCTTTCTTT. The encoded protein is CAISESLAGANTEAFF.

This clonotype has just a few counts. The chain links TRBV5-1 to TRBJ1-6; 9 bases are a match to TRBD1. This CDR3 region has 16 residues. J gave up 5 bases and V 2 bases, and 5 bases lay outside the gene matches. Germline V gives CDR1 SGHRS, CDR2 YFSETQ. The CDR3 loop is CASSLRTGADNSPLHF. The CDR3 nucleotides are TGCGCCAGCAGCTTACGGACAGGGGCCGATAATTCACCCCTCCACTTT. The complete variable domain, with remaining parts taken from reference TRBV5-1 and TRBJ1-6, reads KAGVTQTPRYLIKTRGQQVTLSCSPISGHRSVSWYQQTPGQGLQFLFEYFSETQRNKGNFPGRFSGRQFSNSRSEMNVSTLELGDSALYLCASSLRTGADNSPLHFGNGTRLTVT.

This clonotype has a count of ten or more. The chain joins TRBV29-1 to TRBJ1-1; no clear D gene. This CDR3 has 14 residues. The germline V gene has CDR1 SQVTM and CDR2 ANQGSEA. V was clipped by 6 bases and J by 2 bases, with 16 bases between them. The CDR3: CSVSLLVGNTEAFF. CDR3 nucleotide sequence: TGCAGCGTGTCCCTATTAGTGGGAAACACTGAAGCTTTCTTT.

The chain couples TRBV11-2 to TRBJ2-1; 8 bases line up with TRBD2. The germline gives CDR1 SGHAT, CDR2 FQNNGV. V lost 5 bases, J lost 8 bases, and 8 bases stayed unmatched. The CDR3 has 14 amino acids. CDR3 bases: TGTGCCAGCAGCCCAGGGACTAGAAACGATGAGCAGTTCTTC. Protein product: CASSPGTRNDEQFF.

This chain uses TRBV3-1 with TRBJ2-1; TRBD2 matches 11 bases. The CDR3 runs 15 residues. Unmatched junction bases numbered 3, after V lost 3 bases and J lost 5 bases. Germline values: CDR1 LGHDT, CDR2 YNNKEL (reference sequence). CDR3 coding DNA: TGTGCCAGCAGCCACCTAGCGGGGGGCCACAATGAGCAGTTCTTC. Translating gives CASSHLAGGHNEQFF.

The CDR3 nucleotides are TGTGCCAGTAGATTTGGGGGACTCTCCTACAATGAGCAGTTCTTC. Amino acid sequence: CASRFGGLSYNEQFF. V and J are TRBV19 and TRBJ2-1; weak D call: TRBD2 (6 bases). CDR1 LNHDA and CDR2 SQIVND come from the germline V gene (reference sequence). V was clipped by 6 bases and J by 0 bases, with 12 bases between them. This CDR3 region has 15 residues.

The chain couples TRBV19 to TRBJ1-2, with D perhaps matching TRBD1 (5 bases). The CDR3 covers 17 residues. Trimming left V 3 bases short and J 0 bases short, with 17 bases between. Germline values: CDR1 LNHDA, CDR2 SQIVND (reference sequence). CDR3: CASSILAGKDSNYGYTF. The CDR3 DNA reads TGTGCCAGTAGTATTCTTGCAGGGAAGGATTCTAACTATGGCTACACCTTC.

This rearrangement joins TRBV20-1 to TRBJ1-2; D not certain. Between the trimmed V and J ends, which lost 3 bases and 5 bases, there was a span of 7 bases. This CDR3 is built from 11 residues. Germline lookup yields CDR1 DFQATT and CDR2 SNEGSKA (reference sequence). The CDR3 sequence is CSARVRYGYTF. In DNA form, the CDR3 reads TGCAGTGCTAGGGTTCGTTATGGCTACACCTTC.

This clonotype came up a few times. This chain connects TRBV5-1 to TRBJ2-7; D might be TRBD2 (5 bases). Trimming took 1 base from V and 2 from J, leaving 22 bases between them. The CDR3 runs to 18 residues. The germline gives CDR1 SGHRS, CDR2 YFSETQ. The CDR3 spells CASSLIPGEGELAYEQYF. The CDR3 DNA follows: TGCGCCAGCAGCTTGATCCCAGGTGAGGGAGAATTGGCCTACGAGCAGTACTTC.

This chain uses TRBV10-2 with TRBJ2-1; D unresolved. Germline V gene sequence: CDR1 WSHSY, CDR2 SAAADI. The ends were cut back, 5 bases at V and 2 bases at J, with 13 bases in the middle. The length of the CDR3 is 15 residues. CDR3 sequence: CASSPMYPTYNEQFF. In nucleotides, the CDR3 is TGCGCCAGCAGTCCGATGTATCCCACCTACAATGAGCAGTTCTTC.

This chain uses TRBV20-1 with TRBJ1-2; D gene uncertain. Trimming pared 6 bases from V and 2 bases from J, leaving 7 bases between. This CDR3 is built from 11 residues. Germline V gene sequence: CDR1 DFQATT, CDR2 SNEGSKA (reference sequence). The CDR3 protein is CSAGSNYGYTF. The CDR3 region has the DNA TGCAGTGCCGGATCCAACTATGGCTACACCTTC.

This clonotype was counted between two and nine times. This sequence joins TRBV5-1 and TRBJ2-7, with 7 nucleotides matching TRBD2. This CDR3 comprises 14 residues. V lost 4 bases and J lost 0; bases outside the gene matches: 4. Germline CDR1 is SGHRS and CDR2 is YFSETQ. The CDR3 coding sequence is TGCGCCAGCAGCGCTAGCGGTGCCTCCTACGAGCAGTACTTC. Protein: CASSASGASYEQYF.

The V and J genes are TRBV20-1 and TRBJ2-7; 8 bases agree with TRBD2. This CDR3 is 17 amino acids long. Looked up from germline, CDR1 is DFQATT and CDR2 is SNEGSKA (reference sequence). V trimming: 3 bases; J trimming: 2 bases; junction bases outside the gene matches: 15. CDR3 nucleotide sequence: TGCAGTGCTAGTAAACCAGGGACTGGCGGGGGGACCTACGAGCAGTACTTC. It is translated as CSASKPGTGGGTYEQYF.

The chain has TRBV20-1 and TRBJ2-3, with no clear D. The CDR3 length is 13 residues. V shed 1 base and J shed 5 bases, with 10 bases lying between them. Germline assignment: CDR1 DFQATT and CDR2 SNEGSKA (reference sequence). The CDR3 protein is CSARALRIDTQYF. CDR3 DNA sequence: TGCAGTGCTAGAGCTTTGAGAATAGATACGCAGTATTTT.

This clonotype was detected a few times. This chain connects TRBV29-1 to TRBJ1-2, with D possibly being TRBD1 (5 bases). Trimming left V 3 bases short and J 4 bases short, with 12 bases between. Germline V gene data show CDR1 as SQVTM and CDR2 as ANQGSEA. The CDR3 contains 13 residues. The chain's CDR3 is CSVDSGFVYGYTF. DNA of the CDR3: TGCAGCGTTGATTCAGGGTTCGTCTATGGCTACACCTTC.

This clonotype was detected only a few times. The chain uses TRBV7-2 and TRBJ2-3; 7 positions match TRBD1. Germline V gene lookup returns CDR1 SGHTA and CDR2 FQGNSA. Germline trimming cut 1 base from V and 2 bases from J; bases unmatched to any gene: 6. The CDR3 has 16 residues. The CDR3 is CASSLDGDRYTDTQYF. DNA for the CDR3: TGTGCCAGCAGCTTAGACGGGGACAGATACACAGATACGCAGTATTTT.

A few counts support this clonotype. This chain links TRBV6-5 with TRBJ1-1, with 11 bases aligning to TRBD1. Germline V gives CDR1 MNHEY, CDR2 SVGAGI. This CDR3 has 13 residues. V trimming: 0 bases; J trimming: 10 bases; junction bases outside the gene matches: 1. The DNA for the CDR3 is TGTGCCAGCAGTTACTCGGGGACAGGGGGAGCTTTCTTT. This translates into CASSYSGTGGAFF.